These 27 T cell receptor beta chains were sequenced from one sample in a study of T-cell reconstitution after alpha-beta-depleted transplantation in children. Preparation of the TCRbeta library involved a method that used unique molecular identifiers. TCRdb re-derived calls from the PCR reads in MiXCR, one entry per CDR3 protein. The sample comprises about 420,000 distinct CDR3 sequences, roughly 15% of which are singletons, and 25% to 35% rests with the top ten. The sample here was PBMCs, mostly from graft donor cells, taken 360 days after TCRalphabeta/CD19-depleted stem cell transplant. These receptors were obtained from a boy under two years old who had a stem cell transplant for Wiskott-Aldrich syndrome, so the T cells may come from the graft donor.

The chain has TRBV12-3 or TRBV12-4 and TRBJ2-3; D perhaps matches TRBD2 (5 bases). CDR3 length equals 14 residues. Trimming shortened V by 4 bases and J by 1 base, and 9 bases separated the two germline ends. The CDR3 reads CASSSSSGTDTQYF. The CDR3 DNA is TGTGCCAGCAGTTCTAGCTCGGGCACAGATACGCAGTATTTT.

V and J are TRBV18 and TRBJ2-7, with D possibly being TRBD1 (6 bases). CDR1 is KGHSH and CDR2 is LQKENI in the germline V gene. With 3 bases removed from V and 3 bases from J, the gap between germline ends came to 15 bases. The CDR3 runs to 15 residues. In nucleotides, the CDR3 is TGTGCCAGCTCACCCTCACAGGGAATCGTCTACGAGCAGTACTTC. It is translated as CASSPSQGIVYEQYF.

This clonotype was detected only a few times. The gene calls are TRBV5-1 and TRBJ2-2; D is possibly TRBD1 (5 bases). V lost 0 bases, J lost 2 bases, and 8 bases lay in between. The CDR3 totals 15 residues. CDR1 is SGHRS and CDR2 is YFSETQ in the germline V gene. The DNA for the CDR3 is TGCGCCAGCAGCTTGGAACAGGCTAACACCGGGGAGCTGTTTTTT. Its translation: CASSLEQANTGELFF.

The chain carries TRBV5-1 and TRBJ2-7; tentatively, D is TRBD1 (6 bases). Germline V CDR1 and CDR2: SGHRS, YFSETQ. V shed 0 bases and J shed 0 bases, with 10 bases lying between them. This CDR3 has 15 residues. The CDR3 sequence: CASSLGQVSSYEQYF. As DNA, the CDR3 is TGCGCCAGCAGCTTGGGACAGGTCAGCTCCTACGAGCAGTACTTC.

This clonotype was counted between two and nine times. The chain links TRBV10-3 to TRBJ2-3; no reliable D call. Trimming left V 1 base short and J 0 bases short, with 14 bases between. From germline, CDR1 is ENHRY and CDR2 SYGVKD. CDR3 length: 17 amino acids. For the CDR3, the DNA is TGTGCCATCAGTGAGTTAGGGCCCTTCACTAGCACAGATACGCAGTATTTT. Its translation: CAISELGPFTSTDTQYF.

This chain joins TRBV7-9 and TRBJ2-3; D call uncertain. The germline V gene encodes CDR1 SEHNR and CDR2 FQNEAQ (reference sequence). V dropped 5 bases and J dropped 2 bases, with 14 bases sitting between them. CDR3 length equals 15 residues. CDR3: CASSVLGGDTDTQYF. CDR3 coding DNA: TGTGCCAGCAGCGTCCTCGGCGGAGACACAGATACGCAGTATTTT.

This clonotype occurred a few times. The rearrangement joins TRBV5-1 to TRBJ1-4; a possible D gene is TRBD1 (6 bases). The CDR3 runs to 14 residues. Trimming took off 4 bases at V and 8 bases at J, with 15 bases between the two ends. Germline V CDR1 and CDR2: SGHRS, YFSETQ. In DNA, the CDR3 is TGCGCCAGCAGCGAACAGCCTAGGGGGGAAAAACTGTTTTTT. Protein sequence: CASSEQPRGEKLFF.

As DNA, the CDR3 is TGTGCCAGCTCACCTACGGACAGCAATCAGCCCCAGCATTTT. Translated, it gives CASSPTDSNQPQHF. The V call is TRBV18, the J call TRBJ1-5; the D is unclear. The V end lost 3 bases, the J end lost 1 base, and 7 bases lay between the germline ends. The CDR3 has 14 residues. Germline assignment: CDR1 KGHSH and CDR2 LQKENI.

The V and J genes are TRBV12-3 or TRBV12-4 and TRBJ2-7; unclear D gene. The germline V and J ends were trimmed by 5 bases and 6 bases, with 17 bases remaining between them. The CDR3 consists of 14 residues. The CDR3 loop reads CASSPQNPAIEQYF. In DNA form, the CDR3 reads TGTGCCAGCAGTCCCCAGAACCCGGCGATCGAGCAGTACTTC.

The V gene is TRBV10-3, the J gene TRBJ2-7; D is possibly TRBD1 (6 bases). There are 14 residues in the CDR3. The V gene lost 3 bases and the J gene lost 2 bases, with 11 bases spanning the gap. CDR1 is ENHRY and CDR2 is SYGVKD in the germline V gene. As DNA, the CDR3 is TGTGCCATCAGTGAACAGGGCTGGACCTACGAGCAGTACTTC. As protein: CAISEQGWTYEQYF.

The table lists this clonotype with a few counts. The V and J genes are TRBV10-3 and TRBJ2-7; D not certain. This CDR3 spans 15 amino acids. CDR1 ENHRY and CDR2 SYGVKD come from the germline V gene. The V and J ends lost 11 bases and 2 bases respectively, with 22 bases between them. The CDR3 reads CASLGFVGVPYEQYF. The CDR3 DNA sequence: TGTGCCTCACTGGGGTTTGTTGGGGTCCCCTACGAGCAGTACTTC.

This chain links TRBV12-3 or TRBV12-4 with TRBJ2-1; TRBD2 aligns across 10 bases. J lost 9 bases, V lost 8 bases, and 13 bases had no gene match. The CDR3 spans 15 residues. CDR3 protein: CASALISGRVSEQFF. CDR3 sequence (DNA): TGTGCCAGCGCCTTAATCAGCGGGAGGGTGAGTGAGCAGTTCTTC.

This clonotype was observed a single time. The chain employs TRBV30 and TRBJ2-1; D possibly corresponds to TRBD2 (6 bases). V was trimmed by 4 bases and J by 3 bases, leaving 16 bases between them. Germline V gene lookup returns CDR1 GTSNPN and CDR2 SVGIG (reference sequence). CDR3 length equals 15 residues. In nucleotides, the CDR3 is TGTGCCTGGAAAAAGTCCGGGGGTCTCTACAATGAGCAGTTCTTC. Translated: CAWKKSGGLYNEQFF.

The rearrangement uses TRBV28 and TRBJ2-7; D gene uncertain. Germline V gives CDR1 MDHEN, CDR2 SYDVKM. V lost 2 bases and J lost 2, with 16 bases in between. The CDR3 extends over 16 amino acids. CDR3 nucleotide sequence: TGTGCCAGCAGTTTACCCCCCTTCAGTTCCACCTACGAGCAGTACTTC. Amino acids: CASSLPPFSSTYEQYF.

This chain uses TRBV4-1 with TRBJ2-1, with 11 bases fitting TRBD2. Germline V gives CDR1 MGHRA, CDR2 YSYEKL. V shed 1 base and J 8 bases; nucleotides not matched to a gene: 7. This CDR3 comprises 16 residues. In DNA, the CDR3 is TGCGCCAGCAGCCAAGTTAGCACTAGCGGGGGCGATGAGCAGTTCTTC. It codes for CASSQVSTSGGDEQFF.

There are many counts of this clonotype. The chain links TRBV27 to TRBJ2-4, with D maybe TRBD1 (6 bases). Trimming pared 3 bases from V and 9 bases from J, leaving 9 bases between. The CDR3 covers 12 residues. The germline CDR1 and CDR2 sequences are MNHEY and SMNVEV (reference sequence). The CDR3 is CASSFRGGIQYF. DNA for the CDR3: TGTGCCAGCAGTTTCAGGGGTGGCATTCAGTACTTC.

The chain uses TRBV4-2 and TRBJ2-5; D is ambiguous. V shed 0 bases and J shed 3 bases, with 5 bases lying between them. Per the germline V gene, CDR1 is LGHNA and CDR2 is YNFKEQ. The CDR3 is 13 residues long. Written as DNA, the CDR3 is TGTGCCAGCAGCCAAGAGGGGAAAGAGACCCAGTACTTC. As protein: CASSQEGKETQYF.

V is TRBV12-3 or TRBV12-4 and J is TRBJ2-3, with 14 bases that match TRBD2. The CDR3 is 15 residues long. Germline trimming cut 7 bases from V and 4 bases from J; bases unmatched to any gene: 4. The CDR3 loop is CASTMTSGGADTQYF. The CDR3 DNA is TGTGCCAGCACCATGACTAGCGGGGGGGCAGATACGCAGTATTTT.

This clonotype has a handful of counts. The V call is TRBV19, the J call TRBJ2-2; 7 bases are a match to TRBD2. V lost 5 bases to trimming and J lost 8 bases; unmatched junction nucleotides: 11. The CDR3 is 15 residues long. Germline assignment: CDR1 LNHDA and CDR2 SQIVND (reference sequence). The CDR3 DNA reads TGTGCCAGTAGTCCACTAGCGCGCCCCCCGGGGGAGCTGTTTTTT. Residues: CASSPLARPPGELFF.

This clonotype was detected a few times. The chain is built from TRBV24-1 and TRBJ2-7; tentative D call: TRBD1 (6 bases). The CDR3 spans 15 residues. The V end was cut by 6 bases, the J end by 1 base, with 15 bases between. Germline V CDR1 and CDR2: KGHDR, SFDVKD. The CDR3 loop reads CATSRSGAGSYEQYF. In DNA, the CDR3 is TGTGCCACCAGTCGATCAGGGGCTGGGTCCTACGAGCAGTACTTC.

The chain carries TRBV4-1 and TRBJ2-6; 10 bases are a match to TRBD1. The ends lost 3 bases at V and 3 bases at J; junction bases unmatched: 11. CDR1 is MGHRA and CDR2 is YSYEKL in the germline V gene. This CDR3 region has 19 residues. The CDR3 sequence: CASSHRQGAQDSGANVLTF. The CDR3 bases are TGCGCCAGCAGCCATCGACAGGGGGCGCAGGATAGTGGGGCCAACGTCCTGACTTTC.

This clonotype was detected only a few times. V usage is TRBV6-2 or TRBV6-3 and J usage is TRBJ2-1, with TRBD1 matching 7 bases. V was clipped by 5 bases and J by 4 bases; unmatched bases: 20. This CDR3 is 19 amino acids long. Germline CDR1 and CDR2: MNHEY and SVGEGT. The CDR3 reads CASSPRPRQGRPLYNEQFF. CDR3 nucleotide sequence: TGTGCCAGCAGTCCCCGCCCGCGACAGGGTAGGCCGCTTTACAATGAGCAGTTCTTC.

The V gene is TRBV7-9, the J gene TRBJ2-1; D is possibly TRBD2 (5 bases). The germline gives CDR1 SEHNR, CDR2 FQNEAQ (reference sequence). This CDR3 spans 17 amino acids. The V gene lost 4 bases and the J gene lost 9 bases, with 25 bases spanning the gap. The chain's CDR3 is CASSYGWLAPRTGEQFF. CDR3 bases: TGTGCCAGCAGCTACGGCTGGCTAGCACCGAGAACGGGTGAGCAGTTCTTC.

This clonotype was detected ten times or more. CDR3 sequence (DNA): TGCAGCGTAGGAGGCAGGGGTGGCGAGCAGTACTTC. Translating it yields CSVGGRGGEQYF. V usage is TRBV29-1 and J usage is TRBJ2-7, with TRBD1 as a possible D gene (6 bases). The CDR3 is 12 amino acids. From germline, CDR1 is SQVTM and CDR2 ANQGSEA. Trimming took 6 bases from V and 6 from J, leaving 15 bases between them.

V usage is TRBV20-1 and J usage is TRBJ2-2, with 9 bases lining up with TRBD2. With 3 bases clipped from V and 3 bases from J, the junction kept 8 bases outside the gene matches. This CDR3 contains 16 residues. Germline V gene sequence: CDR1 DFQATT, CDR2 SNEGSKA (reference sequence). This CDR3 reads CSARDPGLAYTGELFF. The CDR3 nucleotides read TGCAGTGCTAGGGACCCGGGACTAGCCTACACCGGGGAGCTGTTTTTT.

This clonotype came up many times. This chain joins TRBV6-2 or TRBV6-3 and TRBJ2-6; 13 bases agree with TRBD2. Germline loops: CDR1 MNHEY, CDR2 SVGEGT. The CDR3 consists of 21 residues. Trimming took 6 bases from V and 4 from J; bases not matched to a gene: 18. Here the CDR3 DNA reads TGTGCCAGCAGCCCTAGCCCCAGTACTAGCGGGAGGGCCTCCGGGGCCAACGTCCTGACTTTC. Its protein is CASSPSPSTSGRASGANVLTF.

The CDR3 region has the DNA TGCGCCAGCAGCACTCGGACGGGCTTGAACTACGAGCAGTACTTC. Its translation: CASSTRTGLNYEQYF. The J gene is TRBJ2-7, the V gene TRBV4-1; D is undetermined. The CDR3 runs to 15 residues. Germline lookup yields CDR1 MGHRA and CDR2 YSYEKL. V was pared by 5 bases and J by 3 bases, with 17 bases between.